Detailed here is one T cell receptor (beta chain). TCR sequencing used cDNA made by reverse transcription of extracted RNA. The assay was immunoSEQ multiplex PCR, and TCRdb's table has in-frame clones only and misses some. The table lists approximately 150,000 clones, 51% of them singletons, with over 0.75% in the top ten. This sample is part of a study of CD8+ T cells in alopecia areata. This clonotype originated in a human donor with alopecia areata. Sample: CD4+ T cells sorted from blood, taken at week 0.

CDR3 loop: CACRDAYGVAGPTGELFF. In DNA form, the CDR3 reads TGTGCCTGCCGGGACGCTTACGGGGTAGCGGGTCCCACCGGGGAGCTGTTTTTT. The J gene is TRBJ2-2, the V gene TRBV30; 7 bases map to TRBD2. The junction had 20 bases not matched to a gene; V was cut back by 6 bases and J by 4 bases. This CDR3 is 18 amino acids long. Germline CDR1 GTSNPN, CDR2 SVGIG (reference sequence).